This T cell receptor (beta chain) was recovered during a study of OX40 agonist ivuxolimab in advanced cancers. Study background: Patients were infused with ivuxolimab every 2 weeks at 0.01 to 10 mg/kg. Aged roughly 23 to 80 with a mean of approximately 60 years, they were around 79% male.

Only in-frame clones appear in the TCRdb table, and some are missing; sequencing was by immunoSEQ multiplex PCR. Of approximately 13,000 clones in the sample, 80% were seen once. With regard to this clone: Its antigen is currently unknown.

Study outcomes and limitations: Expanded clones tended on average to be more numerous among CD8+ T cells than CD4+. At doses 0.1 to 3.0 mg/kg, CD4+ and CD8+ clones expanded.

The V and J ends lost 0 bases and 9 bases respectively, with 8 bases between them. The CDR3 is 13 amino acids. Per the germline V gene, CDR1 is SGHAT and CDR2 is FQDESV (reference sequence). V is TRBV11-1 and J is TRBJ2-2; maybe TRBD2 (6 bases). The sequence was obtained from an adult with an advanced solid tumor such as melanoma, head and neck, liver or kidney cancer. The source was CD4+ or CD8+ T cells sorted from blood, collected in a trial of the OX40 agonist ivuxolimab. The CDR3 protein is CASSLAGGWELFF. The CDR3 DNA follows: TGTGCCAGCAGCTTAGCGGGAGGCTGGGAGCTGTTTTTT. Full variable domain (missing parts from reference TRBV11-1 and TRBJ2-2): EAEVAQSPRYKITEKSQAVAFWCDPISGHATLYWYRQILGQGPELLVQFQDESVVDDSQLPKDRFSAERLKGVDSTLKIQPAELGDSAMYLCASSLAGGWELFFGEGSRLTVL.